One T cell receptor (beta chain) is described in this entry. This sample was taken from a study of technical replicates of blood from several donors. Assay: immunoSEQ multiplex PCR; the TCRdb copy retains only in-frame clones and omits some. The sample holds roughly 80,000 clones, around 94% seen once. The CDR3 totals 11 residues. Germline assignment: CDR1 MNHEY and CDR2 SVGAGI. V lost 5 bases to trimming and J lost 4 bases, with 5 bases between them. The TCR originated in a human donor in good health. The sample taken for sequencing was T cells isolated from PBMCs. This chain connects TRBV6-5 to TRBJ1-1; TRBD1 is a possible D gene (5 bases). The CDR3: CASSQGTEAFF. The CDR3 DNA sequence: TGTGCCAGCAGTCAGGGCACTGAAGCTTTCTTT.